The 21 T cell receptor beta chains below come from one sample, sequenced in a study of resident and recirculating memory T cells in vitiligo. The method was immunoSEQ multiplex PCR; TCRdb's version includes in-frame clones alone and lacks a portion of them. Among roughly 76,000 clones listed, approximately 93% were seen once. Input material: blood. All receptors derive from a male donor with vitiligo.

This sequence joins TRBV30 and TRBJ1-1; D perhaps matches TRBD1 (6 bases). The CDR3 consists of 12 residues. Germline CDR1 and CDR2: GTSNPN and SVGIG (reference sequence). Between the trimmed V and J ends, which lost 2 bases and 7 bases, there was a span of 11 bases. The CDR3 sequence is CAWSPLTGEAFF. In DNA form, the CDR3 reads TGTGCCTGGAGTCCCTTGACAGGTGAAGCTTTCTTT.

V and J are TRBV5-4 and TRBJ2-5; TRBD1 matches 7 bases. CDR1 SGHNT and CDR2 YYREEE come from the germline V gene (reference sequence). The V gene end was trimmed by 2 bases and the J gene end by 3 bases; junction bases not matched to a gene: 7. This CDR3 has 15 residues. CDR3 region: CASSFVRGTEETQYF. In DNA form, the CDR3 reads TGTGCCAGCAGCTTTGTCCGAGGGACAGAAGAGACCCAGTACTTC.

This clone was seen a single time. The CDR3: CASSSTTQSYNEQFF. In DNA form, the CDR3 reads TGCGCCAGCAGCTCGACTACCCAGTCCTACAATGAGCAGTTCTTC. This sequence joins TRBV5-1 and TRBJ2-1; a weak D match, TRBD2 (5 bases). V lost 3 bases, J lost 1 base, and 11 bases lay in between. The germline V gene encodes CDR1 SGHRS and CDR2 YFSETQ. The length of the CDR3 is 15 residues.

The chain combines TRBV19 with TRBJ2-7; 11 bases are a match to TRBD1. The CDR3 is 16 residues long. V shed 5 bases and J 4 bases; nucleotides not matched to a gene: 10. Germline values: CDR1 LNHDA, CDR2 SQIVND (reference sequence). CDR3 bases: TGTGCCAGTAGTCCCCGACGGACAGGGGGCGGGTACGAGCAGTACTTC. Its translation is CASSPRRTGGGYEQYF.

The V call is TRBV27, the J call TRBJ1-6; D is uncertain. Per germline, CDR1 MNHEY and CDR2 SMNVEV (reference sequence). The CDR3 has 15 residues. V shed 3 bases and J shed 9 bases, with 15 bases lying between them. CDR3 sequence reads: CASSFKPTGGSPLHF. The CDR3 DNA is TGTGCCAGCAGTTTCAAGCCGACCGGCGGTTCACCCCTCCACTTT.

There are a few counts of this clone. V is TRBV4-2 and J is TRBJ1-1; D uncertain. The CDR3 runs to 13 residues. Germline lookup yields CDR1 LGHNA and CDR2 YNFKEQ. V lost 0 bases to trimming and J lost 2 bases, with 4 bases between them. The CDR3 here is CASSQDSNTEAFF. For the CDR3, the DNA is TGTGCCAGCAGCCAAGATTCTAACACTGAAGCTTTCTTT.

The J gene is TRBJ2-3, the V gene TRBV11-2; possible D gene TRBD2, 6 bases. V lost 0 bases and J 1 base, leaving 11 bases between the germline ends. This CDR3 has 16 residues. Germline lookup yields CDR1 SGHAT and CDR2 FQNNGV. CDR3 DNA sequence: TGTGCCAGCAGCTTAGAGTTTGGCGGGGGCACAGATACGCAGTATTTT. Its translation is CASSLEFGGGTDTQYF.

J is TRBJ1-1 and V is TRBV5-8; D gene uncertain. Trimming took off 1 base at V and 0 bases at J, with 13 bases between the two ends. The CDR3 extends over 16 amino acids. In germline, CDR1 is SGHTS, CDR2 YDEGEE. The chain's CDR3 is CASSLLYNSLNTEAFF. The CDR3 DNA follows: TGTGCCAGCAGCTTGCTCTATAACTCCTTGAACACTGAAGCTTTCTTT.

A single count supports this clone. DNA for the CDR3: TGTGCCAGCAGCATACAGGACAGGGGAGGGGAGACCCAGTACTTC. Translating it yields CASSIQDRGGETQYF. The chain is built from TRBV7-2 and TRBJ2-5, with TRBD1 matching 9 bases. Germline lookup yields CDR1 SGHTA and CDR2 FQGNSA. This CDR3 contains 15 residues. Trimming at V came to 5 bases and at J to 5 bases, leaving 9 bases not matched to a gene.

The chain links TRBV10-3 to TRBJ2-7; no definite D call. V was pared by 5 bases and J by 0 bases, with 5 bases between. CDR3 length: 12 amino acids. CDR1 and CDR2 (germline): ENHRY, SYGVKD. CDR3 amino acids: CAISSSSYEQYF. CDR3 bases: TGTGCCATCAGTTCGAGCTCCTACGAGCAGTACTTC.

V and J are TRBV11-3 and TRBJ2-2; tentatively, D is TRBD1 (6 bases). The CDR3 covers 15 residues. Germline V gene sequence: CDR1 SGHNT, CDR2 YENEEA. Trimming pared 0 bases from V and 6 bases from J, leaving 11 bases between. CDR3 protein: CASSLELGGSGELFF. The DNA of the CDR3 is TGTGCCAGCAGCTTAGAACTAGGGGGATCCGGGGAGCTGTTTTTT.

V usage is TRBV6-1 and J usage is TRBJ1-2; TRBD1 aligns across 7 bases. Losses at the gene ends were 7 bases for V and 2 bases for J; bases not matched to a gene: 7. The CDR3 is 14 residues long. The germline V gene encodes CDR1 MNHNS and CDR2 SASEGT. In nucleotides, the CDR3 is TGTGCCAGCACAGAGACAGGGAGCAACTATGGCTACACCTTC. It encodes CASTETGSNYGYTF.

The chain couples TRBV6-5 to TRBJ2-1; weak D call: TRBD1 (5 bases). Trimming took off 0 bases at V and 5 bases at J, with 14 bases between the two ends. Germline loops: CDR1 MNHEY, CDR2 SVGAGI. This CDR3 spans 16 amino acids. The DNA for the CDR3 is TGTGCCAGCAGTTACTCGCAGGGCCGCGTGGACAATGAGCAGTTCTTC. It is translated as CASSYSQGRVDNEQFF.

The chain combines TRBV7-9 with TRBJ2-5; 8 nucleotides align to TRBD1. CDR3 size: 16 residues. Trimming removed 2 bases from V and 2 bases from J; junction bases left unmatched: 7. Germline CDR1 is SEHNR and CDR2 is FQNEAQ (reference sequence). The CDR3 region is CASSLIFGQGQETQYF. For the CDR3, the DNA is TGTGCCAGCAGCTTAATATTTGGACAGGGACAAGAGACCCAGTACTTC. The variable domain in full, with the rest retrieved from reference TRBV7-9 and TRBJ2-5, is DTGVSQNPRHKITKRGQNVTFRCDPISEHNRLYWYRQTLGQGPEFLTYFQNEAQLEKSRLLSDRFSAERPKGSFSTLEIQRTEQGDSAMYLCASSLIFGQGQETQYFGPGTRLLVL.

J is TRBJ1-5 and V is TRBV6-6, with D possibly matching TRBD1 (5 bases). Germline CDR1 is MNHNY and CDR2 is SVGAGI (reference sequence). The V gene lost 4 bases and the J gene lost 0 bases, with 13 bases spanning the gap. The CDR3 contains 16 residues. Here the CDR3 reads CASSFPYRYSNQPQHF. CDR3 nucleotide sequence: TGTGCCAGCAGTTTCCCCTACAGGTATAGCAATCAGCCCCAGCATTTT.

This chain's CDR3 is CASSEQGAPYEQYF. The CDR3 region has the DNA TGTGCCAGCAGTGAACAAGGGGCCCCCTACGAGCAGTACTTC. The genes are TRBV2 and TRBJ2-7, with a weak D call TRBD1 (5 bases). Germline values: CDR1 SNHLY, CDR2 FYNNEI. Trimming stripped 2 bases from V and 2 bases from J, with 10 bases between. This CDR3 is built from 14 residues. Filled out from reference TRBV2 and TRBJ2-7, the complete variable domain reads EPEVTQTPSHQVTQMGQEVILRCVPISNHLYFYWYRQILGQKVEFLVSFYNNEISEKSEIFDDQFSVERPDGSNFTLKIRSTKLEDSAMYFCASSEQGAPYEQYFGPGTRLTVT.

CDR3 sequence (DNA): TGTGCCAGCAGCGGACAGGGGTGGACCGGGGAGCTGTTTTTT. Translation gives CASSGQGWTGELFF. The J gene is TRBJ2-2, the V gene TRBV9; 8 positions match TRBD1. The CDR3 has 14 amino acids. Germline assignment: CDR1 SGDLS and CDR2 YYNGEE. V shed 3 bases, J shed 5 bases, and the junction held 3 bases outside the gene matches.

The chain links TRBV5-1 to TRBJ2-1; TRBD1 agrees at 10 bases. Germline V gene lookup returns CDR1 SGHRS and CDR2 YFSETQ. CDR3 length: 15 amino acids. With 4 bases clipped from V and 7 bases from J, the junction kept 8 bases outside the gene matches. CDR3 residues: CASSPTSDRGNEQFF. As DNA, the CDR3 is TGCGCCAGCAGCCCTACCTCGGACAGGGGGAATGAGCAGTTCTTC.

The CDR3 DNA is TGTGCCAGCAGCCCTCCCCCCCTTGACATTAACACTGAAGCTTTCTTT. This sequence encodes CASSPPPLDINTEAFF. The genes are TRBV5-6 and TRBJ1-1, with D unresolved. The germline gives CDR1 SGHDT, CDR2 YYEEEE. Trimming shortened V by 4 bases and J by 2 bases, and 18 bases separated the two germline ends. The CDR3 is 16 amino acids.

This clone has more than one count but fewer than ten. The DNA of the CDR3 is TGTGCCAGTAGACGAAACCAGAATCAGCCCCAGCATTTT. It translates to CASRRNQNQPQHF. The chain recombines TRBV19 with TRBJ1-5, with unresolved D. This CDR3 has 13 amino acids. CDR1 is LNHDA and CDR2 is SQIVND in the germline V gene (reference sequence). The V end was cut by 6 bases, the J end by 4 bases, with 10 bases between. The whole variable domain, filled in from reference TRBV19 and TRBJ1-5, reads DGGITQSPKYLFRKEGQNVTLSCEQNLNHDAMYWYRQDPGQGLRLIYYSQIVNDFQKGDIAEGYSVSREKKESFPLTVTSAQKNPTAFYLCASRRNQNQPQHFGDGTRLSIL.

In nucleotides, the CDR3 is TGTGCCAGCAGTTTTAGTGGTGAAGAGACCCAGTACTTC. It yields the protein CASSFSGEETQYF. V gene TRBV27 combines with J gene TRBJ2-5; D not resolved. Per germline, CDR1 MNHEY and CDR2 SMNVEV (reference sequence). V was clipped by 3 bases and J by 3 bases, with 8 bases between them. The CDR3 is made up of 13 amino acids.